A single sample is the source of the 21 T cell receptor beta chains below, sequenced in a study of T cells after yellow fever vaccination. MiXCR, run by TCRdb on the 5' RACE reads, gives a single entry per CDR3 protein. The repertoire holds under 400,000 distinct CDR3 sequences, about 12% seen once, with roughly 3% in the top ten. The material was CD4+ T cells sorted from PBMCs, obtained 15 days after the yellow fever booster vaccination. Every receptor here comes from a man aged 18 to 29 who received the YFV17D yellow fever vaccine.

This clonotype was counted once. J is TRBJ1-2 and V is TRBV20-1, with D possibly being TRBD1 (5 bases). The length of the CDR3 is 13 residues. The ends were cut back, 4 bases at V and 2 bases at J, with 11 bases in the middle. CDR1 and CDR2 (germline): DFQATT, SNEGSKA (reference sequence). CDR3 loop: CSAKGTANYGYTF. CDR3 nucleotides: TGCAGTGCTAAGGGGACCGCAAACTATGGCTACACCTTC.

As for this clonotype: At one end, the junction sequence differs from germline, possibly due to a read error. The chain is built from TRBV6-1 and TRBJ2-1, with 8 bases lining up with TRBD1. Germline V lookup: CDR1 MNHNS, CDR2 SASEGT. This CDR3 is 14 amino acids long. The CDR3 loop reads CASRFGQGLNEQFF. CDR3 DNA sequence: TGTGCAAGCAGATTCGGACAGGGCCTCAATGAGCAGTTCTTC.

This clonotype was observed a few times. The V and J genes are TRBV6-1 and TRBJ2-7, with a tentative D call TRBD1 (6 bases). V lost 7 bases and J 3 bases, leaving 16 bases between the germline ends. From germline, CDR1 is MNHNS and CDR2 SASEGT. The CDR3 spans 14 residues. The CDR3 DNA reads TGTGCCAGCACCCTAACAGGGATAGACTACGAGCAGTACTTC. Its protein is CASTLTGIDYEQYF.

This chain uses TRBV15 with TRBJ2-3; the D is unclear. The CDR3 spans 15 residues. Germline-derived CDR1 and CDR2 are LNHNV and YYDKDF (reference sequence). The germline V and J ends were trimmed by 6 bases and 1 base, with 14 bases remaining between them. CDR3 residues: CATSRRTAGTDTQYF. The CDR3 DNA sequence: TGTGCCACCAGTCGACGTACAGCCGGCACAGATACGCAGTATTTT.

This sequence joins TRBV25-1 and TRBJ2-1; D unclear. The CDR3 has 12 residues. Germline CDR1 reads MGHDK; CDR2 reads SYGVNS. Trimming took off 4 bases at V and 4 bases at J, with 5 bases between the two ends. CDR3 DNA sequence: TGTGCCAGCAGTGGAGTTTACAATGAGCAGTTCTTC. This gives the protein CASSGVYNEQFF.

The genes are TRBV7-9 and TRBJ2-3; 9 bases agree with TRBD1. With 3 bases clipped from V and 4 bases from J, the junction kept 2 bases outside the gene matches. This CDR3 has 14 amino acids. Germline-derived CDR1 and CDR2 are SEHNR and FQNEAQ (reference sequence). CDR3 in amino acids: CASSFTGGADTQYF. The CDR3 DNA sequence: TGTGCCAGCAGCTTTACAGGGGGCGCAGATACGCAGTATTTT.

The chain is built from TRBV5-8 and TRBJ2-7; D uncertain. Between the trimmed V and J ends, which lost 4 bases and 3 bases, there was a span of 8 bases. The CDR3 is made up of 12 amino acids. Germline CDR1 is SGHTS and CDR2 is YDEGEE. Written as DNA, the CDR3 is TGTGCCAGCAGCGGCGACCTCTACGAGCAGTACTTC. Its translation is CASSGDLYEQYF.

The chain is built from TRBV7-2 and TRBJ2-3; D is unclear. Deletions cut 3 bases from V and 5 bases from J, with 6 bases between. The CDR3 sequence is 12 residues long. CDR1 and CDR2 from the germline V gene are SGHTA and FQGNSA. This CDR3 is CASSFSQDTQYF. In DNA, the CDR3 is TGTGCCAGCAGCTTTTCCCAAGATACGCAGTATTTT.

The table lists this clonotype with a few counts. V gene TRBV9 combines with J gene TRBJ1-2, with D unclear. The V gene lost 5 bases and the J gene lost 4 bases, with 18 bases spanning the gap. CDR1 is SGDLS and CDR2 is YYNGEE in the germline V gene. The CDR3 runs to 15 residues. Written as DNA, the CDR3 is TGTGCCAGCAGTATAGAGACCGGGATCCGCTATGGCTACACCTTC. Encoded protein: CASSIETGIRYGYTF.

V usage is TRBV5-1 and J usage is TRBJ2-7; D is unresolved. CDR1 and CDR2 from the germline V gene are SGHRS and YFSETQ. Trimming cost V 4 bases and J 1 base, with 12 bases left between them. The length of the CDR3 is 14 residues. CDR3 coding DNA: TGCGCCAGCAGCCCCTCGACTGATTCCTACGAGCAGTACTTC. Translating it yields CASSPSTDSYEQYF.

This clonotype has a handful of counts. The rearrangement links TRBV4-2 to TRBJ2-7; tentatively, D is TRBD1 (7 bases). The germline V and J ends were trimmed by 1 base and 6 bases, with 19 bases remaining between them. Germline assignment: CDR1 LGHNA and CDR2 YNFKEQ. The length of the CDR3 is 16 residues. DNA of the CDR3: TGTGCCAGCAGCCAAGCCGGACAGGCCGGAGGGGGCGAGCAGTACTTC. Amino acid sequence: CASSQAGQAGGGEQYF.

This clonotype was detected a few times. The chain joins TRBV7-2 to TRBJ1-2; 8 nucleotides match TRBD1. Germline V lookup: CDR1 SGHTA, CDR2 FQGNSA. V shed 1 base, J shed 3 bases, and the junction held 7 bases outside the gene matches. The CDR3 consists of 16 residues. CDR3 sequence reads: CASSLVASGGDYGYTF. For the CDR3, the DNA is TGTGCCAGCAGCTTAGTCGCCTCAGGGGGCGACTATGGCTACACCTTC.

The V call is TRBV6-2 or TRBV6-3, the J call TRBJ2-3, with TRBD2 matching 7 bases. V lost 2 bases to trimming and J lost 4 bases; unmatched junction nucleotides: 6. The length of the CDR3 is 15 residues. Per the germline V gene, CDR1 is MNHEY and CDR2 is SVGEGT. CDR3 region: CASSYAGDKADTQYF. The CDR3 DNA reads as TGTGCCAGCAGTTACGCGGGGGATAAAGCAGATACGCAGTATTTT.

The chain links TRBV4-1 to TRBJ2-7; unclear D gene. CDR1 MGHRA and CDR2 YSYEKL come from the germline V gene. Trimming pared 4 bases from V and 3 bases from J, leaving 13 bases between. CDR3 length equals 14 residues. CDR3 amino acids: CASSPVGRIYEQYF. The CDR3 region has the DNA TGCGCCAGCAGCCCGGTCGGGCGGATCTACGAGCAGTACTTC.

The chain has TRBV5-1 and TRBJ1-2, with a possible D match to TRBD1 (5 bases). Germline V gives CDR1 SGHRS, CDR2 YFSETQ. The CDR3 length is 14 residues. V was trimmed by 0 bases and J by 7 bases, leaving 13 bases between them. The CDR3 region is CASSLAGLGGGYTF. Here the CDR3 DNA reads TGCGCCAGCAGCTTGGCGGGACTTGGAGGTGGCTACACCTTC.

This chain links TRBV27 with TRBJ2-7; a possible D gene is TRBD2 (6 bases). CDR1 and CDR2 (germline): MNHEY, SMNVEV (reference sequence). The CDR3 is 14 residues long. The germline V and J ends were trimmed by 4 bases and 1 base, with 11 bases remaining between them. The CDR3 here is CASSSRGSSYEQYV. Here the CDR3 DNA reads TGTGCCAGCAGTTCGCGGGGATCTTCCTACGAGCAGTACGTC.

This rearrangement joins TRBV20-1 to TRBJ1-6; 10 nucleotides match TRBD1. The CDR3 extends over 15 amino acids. V shed 3 bases and J 7 bases; nucleotides not matched to a gene: 6. Germline CDR1 and CDR2: DFQATT and SNEGSKA (reference sequence). The CDR3 DNA sequence: TGCAGTGCTAGGGGGACAGGGGTAATCAATTCACCCCTCCACTTT. It codes for CSARGTGVINSPLHF.

In DNA, the CDR3 is TGTGCCAGCACGGGGGTGTGGGGAAACGAAGCTTTCTTT. Protein: CASTGVWGNEAFF. V usage is TRBV7-9 and J usage is TRBJ1-1; possibly TRBD1 for D (5 bases). This CDR3 comprises 13 residues. V dropped 7 bases and J dropped 8 bases, with 17 bases sitting between them. Per germline, CDR1 SEHNR and CDR2 FQNEAQ (reference sequence).

This clonotype turned up a few times. The chain links TRBV29-1 to TRBJ2-6, with D perhaps given as TRBD1 or TRBD2 (6 bases each). Germline V gene data show CDR1 as SQVTM and CDR2 as ANQGSEA. Trimming took off 1 base at V and 0 bases at J, with 10 bases between the two ends. CDR3 length: 16 amino acids. The CDR3 DNA reads as TGCAGCGTTGAAGTAGGGGGGTCCTCTGGGGCCAACGTCCTGACTTTC. This encodes CSVEVGGSSGANVLTF.

This clonotype appeared a few times. The chain couples TRBV7-2 to TRBJ1-6; unclear D gene. The CDR3 is made up of 13 amino acids. V was cut by 3 bases and J by 8 bases, with 8 bases left in between. Germline lookup yields CDR1 SGHTA and CDR2 FQGNSA. The CDR3 loop reads CASSFGAYSPLHF. In nucleotides, the CDR3 is TGTGCCAGCAGCTTCGGTGCCTATTCACCCCTCCACTTT.

The chain links TRBV28 to TRBJ1-5, with D possibly matching TRBD1 (5 bases). V was clipped by 2 bases and J by 4 bases, with 15 bases between them. Germline CDR1 MDHEN, CDR2 SYDVKM. The CDR3 is made up of 16 amino acids. The CDR3 protein is CASSLMRTTFNQPQHF. The CDR3 DNA reads TGTGCCAGCAGTTTAATGCGGACAACCTTTAATCAGCCCCAGCATTTT.